This entry lists 18 T cell receptor beta chains sequenced from one sample in a study of blood T cell repertoires in COVID-19. Only in-frame clones appear in the TCRdb table, and some are missing; sequencing was by immunoSEQ multiplex PCR. The sample gives roughly 230,000 clones, around 81% of which show up once; approximately 3.6% is in the top ten. The sequenced sample consisted of PBMCs or T cells enriched from blood (not recorded which). Receptors were obtained from a man over 45 who had recovered from COVID-19.

The chain carries TRBV28 and TRBJ1-5, with D possibly being TRBD1 (6 bases). Germline V gives CDR1 MDHEN, CDR2 SYDVKM. The CDR3 runs 15 residues. V was trimmed by 6 bases and J by 1 base, leaving 13 bases between them. The CDR3 sequence is CASSGQKWSNQPQHF. CDR3 coding DNA: TGTGCCAGCAGCGGACAGAAATGGAGCAATCAGCCCCAGCATTTT.

V is TRBV18 and J is TRBJ2-7; TRBD1 matches 7 bases. Germline V gives CDR1 KGHSH, CDR2 LQKENI. This CDR3 is 17 amino acids long. The J segment lost 2 bases and the V segment lost 0 bases, leaving 10 bases of the junction unmatched. Written as DNA, the CDR3 is TGTGCCAGCTCACCACCAGGAAGGCAGGGGGTAACCTACGAGCAGTACTTC. Amino acids: CASSPPGRQGVTYEQYF.

The chain employs TRBV6-5 and TRBJ2-5, with 9 positions matching TRBD1. V was pared by 10 bases and J by 6 bases, with 6 bases of the junction left unmatched. Germline-derived CDR1 and CDR2 are MNHEY and SVGAGI. CDR3 length equals 12 residues. The CDR3 is CATKDRGKTQYF. CDR3 nucleotides: TGTGCCACCAAGGACAGGGGAAAGACCCAGTACTTC.

The chain joins TRBV10-3 to TRBJ2-7; the match to TRBD1 covers 10 bases. The trim removed 3 bases at V and 5 bases at J, leaving 7 bases unmatched. The CDR3 contains 15 residues. CDR1 ENHRY and CDR2 SYGVKD come from the germline V gene. The CDR3 spells CAISERTGGKDEQYF. The CDR3 DNA reads as TGTGCCATCAGTGAAAGGACAGGGGGTAAGGACGAGCAGTACTTC.

The chain links TRBV18 to TRBJ2-3; TRBD2 matches 12 bases. The V segment lost 4 bases and the J segment 5 bases; nucleotides outside the gene matches: 10. The germline gives CDR1 KGHSH, CDR2 LQKENI. The CDR3 covers 17 residues. The CDR3 nucleotides are TGTGCCAGCTCACGGGGCATACTAGCGGGAGGAGGAGATACGCAGTATTTT. Protein product: CASSRGILAGGGDTQYF.

This rearrangement joins TRBV7-9 to TRBJ1-1; D unresolved. Germline CDR1 is SEHNR and CDR2 is FQNEAQ (reference sequence). Trimming pared 5 bases from V and 3 bases from J, leaving 13 bases between. CDR3 size: 14 residues. In nucleotides, the CDR3 is TGTGCCAGCAGCCCGACGGGCGGGGACACTGAAGCTTTCTTT. It encodes CASSPTGGDTEAFF.

This sequence joins TRBV29-1 and TRBJ1-1; D is unclear. This CDR3 has 15 amino acids. V was cut by 4 bases and J by 1 base, with 16 bases left in between. Per the germline V gene, CDR1 is SQVTM and CDR2 is ANQGSEA. DNA for the CDR3: TGCAGCGTTGCGAGCGGGTTCGTGGAGAACACTGAAGCTTTCTTT. This sequence encodes CSVASGFVENTEAFF.

The chain recombines TRBV7-3 with TRBJ2-1; D may be TRBD2 (8 bases). Germline CDR1 SGHTA, CDR2 FQGTGA. CDR3 size: 17 residues. V shed 5 bases and J shed 6 bases, with 23 bases lying between them. The CDR3 spells CASSPGGTAGVINEQFF. In nucleotides, the CDR3 is TGTGCCAGCAGCCCAGGGGGTACAGCGGGGGTTATCAATGAGCAGTTCTTC.

This clone has a single count. The rearrangement uses TRBV6-1 and TRBJ1-6; D gene ambiguous. Germline V gene lookup returns CDR1 MNHNS and CDR2 SASEGT. Trimming took 0 bases from V and 8 from J, leaving 20 bases between them. This CDR3 is 18 amino acids long. CDR3 sequence (DNA): TGTGCCAGCAGTGAAGCCCCCGGAAGTTACCCTCAGGATTCACCCCTCCACTTT. Its translation: CASSEAPGSYPQDSPLHF.

This chain joins TRBV13 and TRBJ2-7; 10 bases fit TRBD1. V shed 5 bases, J shed 1 base, and the junction held 8 bases outside the gene matches. There are 16 residues in the CDR3. Germline V gives CDR1 PRHDT, CDR2 FYEKMQ (reference sequence). The CDR3 spells CASSAFRDRGSYEQYF. CDR3 coding DNA: TGTGCCAGCAGCGCCTTCCGGGACAGGGGTTCCTACGAGCAGTACTTC.

The chain has TRBV6-5 and TRBJ1-1, with 7 bases fitting TRBD1. The CDR3 covers 15 residues. CDR1 and CDR2 (germline): MNHEY, SVGAGI. With 4 bases clipped from V and 1 base from J, the junction kept 6 bases outside the gene matches. The CDR3 DNA reads as TGTGCCAGCAGTTGGACAGGTTCGGGGAACACTGAAGCTTTCTTT. It codes for CASSWTGSGNTEAFF.

This clone was seen a handful of times. The chain has TRBV4-2 and TRBJ2-5, with 13 bases fitting TRBD2. Germline CDR1 and CDR2: LGHNA and YNFKEQ. With 1 base clipped from V and 7 bases from J, the junction kept 9 bases outside the gene matches. This CDR3 has 17 amino acids. As DNA, the CDR3 is TGTGCCAGCAGCCAAGGTGGACTAGCGGGAGCTGAGAGGACCCAGTACTTC. Its protein product is CASSQGGLAGAERTQYF.

The chain couples TRBV19 to TRBJ1-6, with 7 bases matching TRBD1. The V gene end was trimmed by 6 bases and the J gene end by 4 bases; junction bases not matched to a gene: 6. This CDR3 region has 15 residues. Germline V gene lookup returns CDR1 LNHDA and CDR2 SQIVND (reference sequence). The CDR3 nucleotides are TGTGCCAGTAGCGATCGACAGGGTTATAATTCACCCCTCCACTTT. Protein: CASSDRQGYNSPLHF.

This chain links TRBV6-4 with TRBJ2-2; 9 bases agree with TRBD1. CDR3 size: 16 residues. In germline, CDR1 is MRHNA, CDR2 SNTAGT. Trimming cost V 5 bases and J 5 bases; bases outside gene matches: 9. This CDR3 is CASSKTGGEITGELFF. CDR3 in DNA: TGTGCCAGCAGTAAAACAGGGGGCGAGATTACCGGGGAGCTGTTTTTT.

V gene TRBV30 combines with J gene TRBJ2-7; no firm D call. The CDR3 has 12 residues. Trimming took off 1 base at V and 1 base at J, with 5 bases between the two ends. CDR1 GTSNPN and CDR2 SVGIG come from the germline V gene (reference sequence). Written as DNA, the CDR3 is TGTGCCTGGAGTGCGGGTTCCTACGAGCAGTACTTC. It codes for CAWSAGSYEQYF.

The chain is built from TRBV5-1 and TRBJ1-1; 9 nucleotides line up with TRBD1. Per the germline V gene, CDR1 is SGHRS and CDR2 is YFSETQ. Losses at the gene ends were 5 bases for V and 4 bases for J; bases not matched to a gene: 3. The CDR3 contains 13 residues. The CDR3 coding sequence is TGCGCCAGCAGTGGACAGGGGAGCACTGAAGCTTTCTTT. Its translation is CASSGQGSTEAFF.

CDR3 sequence reads: CASSQGSQETQYF. CDR3 sequence (DNA): TGCGCCAGCAGCCAGGGCAGTCAAGAGACCCAGTACTTC. The gene calls are TRBV4-1 and TRBJ2-5; D uncertain. The CDR3 runs to 13 residues. Per the germline V gene, CDR1 is MGHRA and CDR2 is YSYEKL. Trimming shortened V by 3 bases and J by 2 bases, and 7 bases separated the two germline ends.

V and J are TRBV4-1 and TRBJ2-3; 7 nucleotides match TRBD2. V was pared by 1 base and J by 5 bases, with 9 bases of the junction left unmatched. This CDR3 comprises 16 residues. Germline V gene sequence: CDR1 MGHRA, CDR2 YSYEKL. CDR3 protein: CASSQVASGTRDTQYF. In DNA form, the CDR3 reads TGCGCCAGCAGCCAAGTTGCAAGCGGGACGAGAGATACGCAGTATTTT.